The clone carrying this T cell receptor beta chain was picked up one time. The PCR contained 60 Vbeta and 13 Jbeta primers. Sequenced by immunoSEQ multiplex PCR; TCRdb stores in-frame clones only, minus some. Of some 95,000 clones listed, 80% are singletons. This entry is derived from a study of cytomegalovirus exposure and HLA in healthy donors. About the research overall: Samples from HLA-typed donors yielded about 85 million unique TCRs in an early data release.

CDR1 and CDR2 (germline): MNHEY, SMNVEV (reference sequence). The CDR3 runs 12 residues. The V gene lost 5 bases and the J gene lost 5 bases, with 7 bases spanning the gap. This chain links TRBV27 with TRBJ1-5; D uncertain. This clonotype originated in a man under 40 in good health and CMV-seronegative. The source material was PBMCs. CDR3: CASSRVDQPQHF. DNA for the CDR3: TGTGCCAGCAGTCGAGTCGATCAGCCCCAGCATTTT.